The 32 T cell receptor beta chains presented below share a single source sample, sequenced in a study of blood T cell repertoires in COVID-19. Sequencing was performed with immunoSEQ multiplex PCR; in TCRdb, only in-frame clones are kept and a portion is missing. This table has around 260,000 clones, roughly 88% appearing once. The sample consisted of peripheral blood. These receptors were taken from a human donor with COVID-19, enrolled during active disease. The donor label of this sample is uncertain.

The sample holds one count of this clone. This chain uses TRBV9 with TRBJ2-5, with D perhaps TRBD2 (6 bases). V was shortened by 0 bases and J by 4 bases, with 10 bases between the two germline ends. Germline lookup yields CDR1 SGDLS and CDR2 YYNGEE. The CDR3 covers 14 residues. CDR3 bases: TGTGCCAGCAGCGTAGGGGCCGGGAGAGAGACCCAGTACTTC. Protein sequence: CASSVGAGRETQYF.

This clone was observed a single time. The chain uses TRBV3-1 (or the pseudogene TRBV3-2) and TRBJ1-5; D uncertain. Trimming cost V 2 bases and J 2 bases, with 7 bases left between them. Looked up from germline, CDR1 is LGHDT and CDR2 is YNNKEL (reference sequence). The CDR3 spans 14 residues. As DNA, the CDR3 is TGTGCCAGCAGCCAAAACCGGGGCAATCAGCCCCAGCATTTT. It is translated as CASSQNRGNQPQHF.

This chain joins TRBV27 and TRBJ2-5; TRBD2 matches at 7 bases. Germline V gene lookup returns CDR1 MNHEY and CDR2 SMNVEV (reference sequence). The V gene end was trimmed by 2 bases and the J gene end by 5 bases; junction bases not matched to a gene: 2. The CDR3 extends over 13 amino acids. The CDR3 DNA reads TGTGCCAGCAGTTTAGGGGAGGGGGAGACCCAGTACTTC. Translated: CASSLGEGETQYF.

For this clone: Other nucleotide sequences in the sample specify the same CDR3. The V and J genes are TRBV3-1 (or the pseudogene TRBV3-2) and TRBJ1-1; no clear D gene. The V gene's germline CDR1 is LGHDT and CDR2 YNNKEL (reference sequence). CDR3 length equals 14 residues. Trimming removed 2 bases at V and 1 base at J, with 8 bases between. The CDR3 bases are TGTGCCAGCAGCCAATTACGAGAGAACACTGAAGCTTTCTTT. Residues: CASSQLRENTEAFF.

The chain recombines TRBV4-3 with TRBJ1-6; D not certain. The germline V gene encodes CDR1 LGHNA and CDR2 YSLEER. The ends were cut back, 4 bases at V and 0 bases at J, with 13 bases in the middle. The CDR3 totals 17 residues. CDR3 in amino acids: CASSRASGFSYNSPLHF. In nucleotides, the CDR3 is TGCGCCAGCAGCCGTGCCAGCGGGTTCTCCTATAATTCACCCCTCCACTTT.

As for this clone: Since a much larger clone is just one base distant, this may be a read error. V and J are TRBV7-3 and TRBJ1-1, with D uncertain. The V and J ends lost 3 bases and 3 bases respectively, with 8 bases between them. The CDR3 sequence is 13 residues long. Germline CDR1 is SGHTA and CDR2 is FQGTGA. CDR3 nucleotides: TGTGCCAGCAGCTTTGAGTCGGACACTGAAGCTTTCTTT. This translates into CASSFESDTEAFF.

The V gene is TRBV18, the J gene TRBJ1-1; TRBD1 is a possible D gene (5 bases). Germline CDR1 is KGHSH and CDR2 is LQKENI. The CDR3 totals 14 residues. The germline V and J ends were trimmed by 5 bases and 6 bases, with 16 bases remaining between them. The CDR3 sequence: CASSSTQGLAEAFF. The CDR3 DNA reads as TGTGCCAGCTCATCAACCCAGGGACTAGCTGAAGCTTTCTTT.

The genes are TRBV11-1 and TRBJ2-7; 7 nucleotides align to TRBD2. This CDR3 contains 14 residues. V gave up 5 bases and J gave up 2 bases; unmatched junction bases: 6. CDR1 is SGHAT, CDR2 FQDESV, per germline (reference sequence). The DNA for the CDR3 is TGTGCCAGCAGCGCCCCGGGACTACCCTACGAGCAGTACTTC. Translation: CASSAPGLPYEQYF.

The J gene is TRBJ1-2, the V gene TRBV30; D is unclear. The CDR3 is made up of 11 amino acids. V was shortened by 3 bases and J by 7 bases, with 9 bases between the two germline ends. Germline CDR1 GTSNPN, CDR2 SVGIG (reference sequence). CDR3 protein: CAWSPVFGYTF. CDR3 coding DNA: TGTGCCTGGAGCCCGGTCTTTGGCTACACCTTC.

This clone was seen only once. The chain has TRBV19 and TRBJ2-5; no clear D gene. V lost 0 bases, J lost 2 bases, and 10 bases lay in between. The length of the CDR3 is 15 residues. CDR1 LNHDA and CDR2 SQIVND come from the germline V gene (reference sequence). CDR3 amino acids: CASSIDWRKQETQYF. Here the CDR3 DNA reads TGTGCCAGTAGTATAGATTGGCGGAAACAAGAGACCCAGTACTTC.

This clone was detected a few times. The rearrangement uses TRBV7-6 and TRBJ2-3, with 9 positions matching TRBD2. The CDR3 covers 16 residues. Germline CDR1 and CDR2: SGHVS and FNYEAQ. The J segment lost 4 bases and the V segment lost 4 bases, leaving 9 bases of the junction unmatched. CDR3 sequence (DNA): TGTGCCAGCAGCTCGAGGACTAGCGCTCCGTCAGATACGCAGTATTTT. This translates into CASSSRTSAPSDTQYF.

V is TRBV19 and J is TRBJ2-2; 9 bases map to TRBD1. CDR1 and CDR2 from the germline V gene are LNHDA and SQIVND (reference sequence). The CDR3 loop spans 15 amino acids. Trimming at V came to 5 bases and at J to 6 bases, leaving 7 bases not matched to a gene. The CDR3 protein is CASSSGDRVPGELFF. CDR3 nucleotide sequence: TGTGCCAGTAGTTCCGGGGACAGGGTTCCCGGGGAGCTGTTTTTT.

CDR3: CASSPGTSGSYNEQFF. Written as DNA, the CDR3 is TGTGCCAGCAGCCCCGGGACTAGCGGTTCCTACAATGAGCAGTTCTTC. The rearrangement uses TRBV11-3 and TRBJ2-1, with TRBD2 identical over 11 bases. CDR3 length: 16 amino acids. The junction had 4 bases not matched to a gene; V was cut back by 5 bases and J by 1 base. In germline, CDR1 is SGHNT, CDR2 YENEEA.

This chain's CDR3 is CASSLSPPLNEQFF. CDR3 in DNA: TGTGCCAGCAGTTTATCTCCCCCGTTGAATGAGCAGTTCTTC. This chain connects TRBV28 to TRBJ2-1, with no clear D. Trimming left V 1 base short and J 7 bases short, with 11 bases between. The CDR3 covers 14 residues. Germline V lookup: CDR1 MDHEN, CDR2 SYDVKM. Full variable domain (missing parts from reference TRBV28 and TRBJ2-1): DVKVTQSSRYLVKRTGEKVFLECVQDMDHENMFWYRQDPGLGLRLIYFSYDVKMKEKGDIPEGYSVSREKKERFSLILESASTNQTSMYLCASSLSPPLNEQFFGPGTRLTVL.

V gene TRBV5-1 combines with J gene TRBJ2-5, with unresolved D. Trimming removed 0 bases at V and 3 bases at J, with 6 bases between. The CDR3 runs to 13 residues. The germline gives CDR1 SGHRS, CDR2 YFSETQ. CDR3 DNA sequence: TGCGCCAGCAGCTTGGCTCCAGAAGAGACCCAGTACTTC. Translation: CASSLAPEETQYF. Filled out from reference TRBV5-1 and TRBJ2-5, the complete variable domain reads KAGVTQTPRYLIKTRGQQVTLSCSPISGHRSVSWYQQTPGQGLQFLFEYFSETQRNKGNFPGRFSGRQFSNSRSEMNVSTLELGDSALYLCASSLAPEETQYFGPGTRLLVL.

This chain joins TRBV6-5 and TRBJ2-2; 7 bases map to TRBD2. This CDR3 region has 15 residues. Germline trimming cut 6 bases from V and 7 bases from J; bases unmatched to any gene: 11. The germline V gene encodes CDR1 MNHEY and CDR2 SVGAGI. The CDR3 protein is CASRLRRETHGELFF. CDR3 DNA: TGTGCCAGCAGATTACGGCGGGAGACTCACGGGGAGCTGTTTTTT.

This chain connects TRBV11-2 to TRBJ1-4; TRBD1 is a possible D gene (5 bases). Germline V lookup: CDR1 SGHAT, CDR2 FQNNGV. The CDR3 consists of 14 residues. Trimming removed 5 bases from V and 7 bases from J, with 14 bases in between. The CDR3 DNA is TGTGCCAGCAGCCCGCCCGGAAGGGGTGAAAAACTGTTTTTT. Its translation: CASSPPGRGEKLFF.

This chain links TRBV28 with TRBJ1-5; 7 nucleotides align to TRBD1. The CDR3 totals 19 residues. Trimming took 5 bases from V and 0 from J; bases not matched to a gene: 16. Germline V gene data show CDR1 as MDHEN and CDR2 as SYDVKM. As DNA, the CDR3 is TGTGCCAGCAGTCGGACCCCGGGACAGCCTGAATATAGCAATCAGCCCCAGCATTTT. This gives the protein CASSRTPGQPEYSNQPQHF.

This clone was picked up a small number of times. The chain carries TRBV12-5 and TRBJ1-5, with D possibly being TRBD1 (5 bases). Germline assignment: CDR1 LGHNT and CDR2 FRNRAP. The CDR3 consists of 16 residues. V gave up 0 bases and J gave up 3 bases, with 12 bases separating them. As DNA, the CDR3 is TGTGCTAGTGGTTTGGTACTGGGGCAGAACAATCAGCCCCAGCATTTT. Its translation is CASGLVLGQNNQPQHF. Using reference TRBV12-5 and TRBJ1-5 for the parts outside the CDR3, the full variable domain is DARVTQTPRHKVTEMGQEVTMRCQPILGHNTVFWYRQTMMQGLELLAYFRNRAPLDDSGMPKDRFSAEMPDATLATLKIQPSEPRDSAVYFCASGLVLGQNNQPQHFGDGTRLSIL.

The chain uses TRBV5-1 and TRBJ1-1; D gene uncertain. The CDR3 has 14 amino acids. V lost 0 bases and J 3 bases, leaving 9 bases between the germline ends. The germline CDR1 and CDR2 sequences are SGHRS and YFSETQ. The CDR3 here is CASSLALGYTEAFF. CDR3 in DNA: TGCGCCAGCAGCTTGGCTCTAGGATACACTGAAGCTTTCTTT.

This clone has only a few counts. The rearrangement joins TRBV19 to TRBJ1-5; 8 bases line up with TRBD1. V was pared by 9 bases and J by 0 bases, with 10 bases of the junction left unmatched. The germline gives CDR1 LNHDA, CDR2 SQIVND (reference sequence). This CDR3 region has 16 residues. Here the CDR3 DNA reads TGTGCCAGCAGGGGGCAAAGTAAGCATAGCAATCAGCCCCAGCATTTT. Protein: CASRGQSKHSNQPQHF.

The chain is built from TRBV6-2 or TRBV6-3 and TRBJ1-1; D call uncertain. Per germline, CDR1 MNHEY and CDR2 SVGEGT. With 4 bases removed from V and 0 bases from J, the gap between germline ends came to 9 bases. This CDR3 spans 14 amino acids. The CDR3 is CASSWSHVNTEAFF. In DNA form, the CDR3 reads TGTGCCAGCAGTTGGAGTCACGTGAACACTGAAGCTTTCTTT.

CDR3 nucleotide sequence: TGTGCCAGCAGCCTCCCTGGGGGCGAAAAACTGTTTTTT. Amino acids: CASSLPGGEKLFF. The gene calls are TRBV7-9 and TRBJ1-4, with a tentative D call TRBD1 (6 bases). The length of the CDR3 is 13 residues. In germline, CDR1 is SEHNR, CDR2 FQNEAQ (reference sequence). The germline V and J ends were trimmed by 5 bases and 8 bases, with 12 bases remaining between them.

V and J are TRBV5-1 and TRBJ1-3; 9 bases align to TRBD1. Germline trimming cut 4 bases from V and 0 bases from J; bases unmatched to any gene: 8. This CDR3 has 17 residues. Germline CDR1 is SGHRS and CDR2 is YFSETQ. The CDR3 nucleotides are TGCGCCAGCAGCAAAGATGGGACAGGGAGCTCTGGAAACACCATATATTTT. This sequence encodes CASSKDGTGSSGNTIYF.

The sample holds a few counts of this clone. The chain joins TRBV12-5 to TRBJ1-5; TRBD1 matches at 8 bases. Germline V gene sequence: CDR1 LGHNT, CDR2 FRNRAP. The CDR3 is made up of 14 amino acids. V gave up 6 bases and J gave up 6 bases; unmatched junction bases: 7. CDR3 coding DNA: TGTGCTAGTGGCAACGGACAGGGTCCTCAGCCCCAGCATTTT. Translated: CASGNGQGPQPQHF.

The chain couples TRBV19 to TRBJ2-6, with D perhaps TRBD2 (5 bases). V lost 0 bases and J lost 3, with 9 bases in between. CDR3 length equals 16 residues. Looked up from germline, CDR1 is LNHDA and CDR2 is SQIVND (reference sequence). The CDR3 is CASSIEAGDGANVLTF. The CDR3 DNA follows: TGTGCCAGTAGTATAGAGGCCGGGGATGGGGCCAACGTCCTGACTTTC.

The V gene is TRBV14, the J gene TRBJ2-1, with 10 bases fitting TRBD2. Germline trimming cut 0 bases from V and 8 bases from J; bases unmatched to any gene: 13. CDR1 is SGHDN, CDR2 FVKESK, per germline. The CDR3 is made up of 18 amino acids. This chain's CDR3 is CASSQDRLAGASFDEQFF. The CDR3 DNA reads as TGTGCCAGCAGCCAAGATCGGCTAGCGGGAGCATCATTCGATGAGCAGTTCTTC.

The chain recombines TRBV28 with TRBJ2-4, with TRBD2 matching 7 bases. The CDR3 is made up of 14 amino acids. Germline loops: CDR1 MDHEN, CDR2 SYDVKM. V lost 6 bases, J lost 8 bases, and 10 bases stayed unmatched. For the CDR3, the DNA is TGTGCCAGCAGCGAGGGGACGGGGGGAGACATTCAGTACTTC. Protein sequence: CASSEGTGGDIQYF. Variable domain in full (rest from reference TRBV28 and TRBJ2-4): DVKVTQSSRYLVKRTGEKVFLECVQDMDHENMFWYRQDPGLGLRLIYFSYDVKMKEKGDIPEGYSVSREKKERFSLILESASTNQTSMYLCASSEGTGGDIQYFGAGTRLSVL.

The chain employs TRBV7-2 and TRBJ1-1, with D hard to call. The germline CDR1 and CDR2 sequences are SGHTA and FQGNSA. The V and J ends lost 1 base and 0 bases respectively, with 9 bases between them. The CDR3 totals 15 residues. CDR3 sequence: CASSLVRQLNTEAFF. The CDR3 coding sequence is TGTGCCAGCAGCTTAGTGAGGCAACTGAACACTGAAGCTTTCTTT.

This clone has only one observation. The rearrangement links TRBV28 to TRBJ2-7; D remains ambiguous. Trimming left V 2 bases short and J 5 bases short, with 13 bases between. From germline, CDR1 is MDHEN and CDR2 SYDVKM. The CDR3 spans 14 residues. The CDR3 sequence is CASSLRLGSHEQYF. The DNA of the CDR3 is TGTGCCAGCAGTTTAAGGCTAGGAAGCCACGAGCAGTACTTC.

This clone was seen once. The gene calls are TRBV6-5 and TRBJ2-3; 8 nucleotides line up with TRBD1. Trimming cost V 5 bases and J 5 bases; bases outside gene matches: 9. The length of the CDR3 is 15 residues. CDR1 MNHEY and CDR2 SVGAGI come from the germline V gene. CDR3 bases: TGTGCCAGCAGTCCCCGGCAGACAGGGGTAGATACGCAGTATTTT. Translation: CASSPRQTGVDTQYF.

The rearrangement links TRBV19 to TRBJ2-1; a possible D gene is TRBD2 (5 bases). This CDR3 is 13 amino acids long. CDR1 is LNHDA and CDR2 is SQIVND in the germline V gene (reference sequence). The V and J ends lost 2 bases and 6 bases respectively, with 8 bases between them. CDR3 nucleotides: TGTGCCAGTAGTATATTGGAGGCCAATGAGCAGTTCTTC. It yields the protein CASSILEANEQFF.